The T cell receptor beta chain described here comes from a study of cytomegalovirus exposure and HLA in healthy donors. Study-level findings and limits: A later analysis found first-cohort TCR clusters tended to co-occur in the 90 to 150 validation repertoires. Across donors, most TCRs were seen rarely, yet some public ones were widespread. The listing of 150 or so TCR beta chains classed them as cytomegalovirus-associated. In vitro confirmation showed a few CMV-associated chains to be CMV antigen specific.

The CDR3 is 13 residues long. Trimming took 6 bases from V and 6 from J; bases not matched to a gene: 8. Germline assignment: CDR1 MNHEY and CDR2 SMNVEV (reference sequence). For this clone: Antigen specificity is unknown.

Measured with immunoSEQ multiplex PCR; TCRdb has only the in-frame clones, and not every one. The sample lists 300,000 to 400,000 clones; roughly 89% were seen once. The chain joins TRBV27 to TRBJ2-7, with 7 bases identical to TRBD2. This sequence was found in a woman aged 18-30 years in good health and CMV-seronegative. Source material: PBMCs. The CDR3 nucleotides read TGTGCCAGCAGCCTCCGGACGGGGGGCGAGCAGTACTTC. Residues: CASSLRTGGEQYF.